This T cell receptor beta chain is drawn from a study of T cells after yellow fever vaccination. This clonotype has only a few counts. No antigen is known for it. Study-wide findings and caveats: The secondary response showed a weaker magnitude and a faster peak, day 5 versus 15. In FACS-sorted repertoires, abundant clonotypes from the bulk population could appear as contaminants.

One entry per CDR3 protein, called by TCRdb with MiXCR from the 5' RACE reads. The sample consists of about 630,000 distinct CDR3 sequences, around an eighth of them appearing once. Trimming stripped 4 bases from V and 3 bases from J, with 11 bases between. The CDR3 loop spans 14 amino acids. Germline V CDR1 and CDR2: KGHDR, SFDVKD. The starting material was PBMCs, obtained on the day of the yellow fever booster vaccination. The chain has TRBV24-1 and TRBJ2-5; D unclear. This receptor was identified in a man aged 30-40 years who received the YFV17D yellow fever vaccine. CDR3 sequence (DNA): TGTGCCACCAGTGACCCGAAGAGGAAAGAGACCCAGTACTTC. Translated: CATSDPKRKETQYF.